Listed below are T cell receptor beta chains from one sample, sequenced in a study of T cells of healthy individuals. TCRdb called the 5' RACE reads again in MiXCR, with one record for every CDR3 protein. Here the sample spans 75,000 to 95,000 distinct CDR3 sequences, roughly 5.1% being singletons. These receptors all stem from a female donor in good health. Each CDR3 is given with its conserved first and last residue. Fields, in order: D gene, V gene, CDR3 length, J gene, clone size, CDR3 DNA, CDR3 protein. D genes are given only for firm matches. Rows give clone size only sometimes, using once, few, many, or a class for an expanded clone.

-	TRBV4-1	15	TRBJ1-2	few	TGCGCCAGCAGCCAAGTCCCAGGGTCTAACTATGGCTACACCTTC	CASSQVPGSNYGYTF
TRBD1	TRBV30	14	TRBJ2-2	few	TGTGCCTGGAAAGTGGACAGGGGAACCGGGGAGCTGTTTTTT	CAWKVDRGTGELFF
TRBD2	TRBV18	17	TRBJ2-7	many	TGTGCCAGCTCACCTTCCAAACTAGCGGGAGCTAGTCCCGAGCAGTACTTC	CASSPSKLAGASPEQYF
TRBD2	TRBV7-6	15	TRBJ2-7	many	TGTGCCAGCAGCTCCCTTAGCGGGAGTGGACACGAGCAGTACTTC	CASSSLSGSGHEQYF
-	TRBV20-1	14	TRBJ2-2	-	TGCAGTGCTAATCCGGACGCGAACACCGGGGAGCTGTTTTTT	CSANPDANTGELFF
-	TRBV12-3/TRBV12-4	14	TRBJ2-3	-	TGTGCCAGCAGTTTAGTAGGCAACACAGATACGCAGTATTTT	CASSLVGNTDTQYF
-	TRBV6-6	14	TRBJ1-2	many	TGTGCCAGCAGGCCAGACTATAACGTCTATGGCTACACCTTC	CASRPDYNVYGYTF
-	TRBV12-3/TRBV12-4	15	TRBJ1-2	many	TGTGCCAGCAGTTTAGCGAGAAGACTGAACTATGGCTACACCTTC	CASSLARRLNYGYTF
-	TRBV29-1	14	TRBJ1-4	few	TGCAGCGGACGGCTGGACCGAACTAATGAAAAACTGTTTTTT	CSGRLDRTNEKLFF
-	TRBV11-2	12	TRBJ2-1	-	TGTGCCAGCAGCGAACAGGGTAGTAAGCAGTTCTTC	CASSEQGSKQFF
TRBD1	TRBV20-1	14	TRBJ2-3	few	TGCAGTGCCCGGACAGGGGGAAATGATTATACGCAGTATTTT	CSARTGGNDYTQYF
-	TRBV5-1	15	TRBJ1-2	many	TGCGCCAGCAGCTTCAGCCCGACAGCTAACTATGGCTACACCTTC	CASSFSPTANYGYTF
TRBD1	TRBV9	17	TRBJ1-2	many	TGTGCCAGCAGCGCCGGGACCCACGGACAGGCCCCCTATGGCTACACCTTC	CASSAGTHGQAPYGYTF
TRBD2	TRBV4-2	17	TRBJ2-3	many	TGTGCCAGCAGCCCTTACTCCGGGACTAGCGAAACAGATACGCAGTATTTT	CASSPYSGTSETDTQYF
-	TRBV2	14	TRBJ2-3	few	TGTGCCTCCCGGAGTTGGGGAGGCACAGATACGCAGTATTTT	CASRSWGGTDTQYF
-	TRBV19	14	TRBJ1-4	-	TGTGCCAGTAGTGTAGCGAGGACAGATGAAAAACTGTTTTTT	CASSVARTDEKLFF
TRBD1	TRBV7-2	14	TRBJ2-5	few	TGTGCCAGCAGCTCGGACAGGGGCAGCGAGACCCAGTACTTC	CASSSDRGSETQYF
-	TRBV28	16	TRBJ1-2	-	TGTGCCAGCAGGAAGTTTGGAGAAGGTCGTTTCTATGGCTACACCTTC	CASRKFGEGRFYGYTF
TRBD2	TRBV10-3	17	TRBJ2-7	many	TGTGCCATCAGTGAGAGGGAGGGTTCGAGAAGCCCCTACGAGCAGTACTTC	CAISEREGSRSPYEQYF
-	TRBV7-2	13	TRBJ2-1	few	TGTGCCAGCGGAAGACCCAGGTTGAATGAGCAGTTCTTC	CASGRPRLNEQFF
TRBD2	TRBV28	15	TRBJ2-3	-	TGTGCCAGCAGCTTTAGCGGGAGGGGGAAAGATACGCAGTATTTT	CASSFSGRGKDTQYF